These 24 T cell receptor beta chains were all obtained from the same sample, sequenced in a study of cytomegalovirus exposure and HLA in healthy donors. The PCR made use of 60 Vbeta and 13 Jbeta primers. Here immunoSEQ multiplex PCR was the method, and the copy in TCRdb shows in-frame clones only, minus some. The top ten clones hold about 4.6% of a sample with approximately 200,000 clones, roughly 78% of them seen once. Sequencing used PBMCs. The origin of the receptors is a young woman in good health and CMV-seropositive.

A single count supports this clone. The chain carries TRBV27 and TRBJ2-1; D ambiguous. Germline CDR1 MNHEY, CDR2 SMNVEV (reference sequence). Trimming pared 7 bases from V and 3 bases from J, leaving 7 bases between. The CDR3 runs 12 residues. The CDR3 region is CASTSFYNEQFF. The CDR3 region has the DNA TGTGCCAGCACGTCCTTCTACAATGAGCAGTTCTTC.

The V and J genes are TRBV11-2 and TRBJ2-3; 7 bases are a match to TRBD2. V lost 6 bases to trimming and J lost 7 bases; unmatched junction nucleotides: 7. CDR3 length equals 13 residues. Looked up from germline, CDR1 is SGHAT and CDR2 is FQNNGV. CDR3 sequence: CASSPGTIHTQYF. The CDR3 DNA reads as TGTGCCAGCAGTCCCGGGACTATCCATACGCAGTATTTT.

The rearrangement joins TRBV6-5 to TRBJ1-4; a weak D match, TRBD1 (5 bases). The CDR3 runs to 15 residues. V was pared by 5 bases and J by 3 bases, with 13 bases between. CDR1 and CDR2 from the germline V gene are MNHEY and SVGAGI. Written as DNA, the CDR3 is TGTGCCAGCAGTACCTCAGGGATCGCTAATGAAAAACTGTTTTTT. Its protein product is CASSTSGIANEKLFF.

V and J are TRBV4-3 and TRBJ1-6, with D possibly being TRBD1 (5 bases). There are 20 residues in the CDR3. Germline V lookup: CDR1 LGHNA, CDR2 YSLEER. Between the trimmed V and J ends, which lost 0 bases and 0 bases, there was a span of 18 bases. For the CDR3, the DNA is TGCGCCAGCAGCCAAGAGGCTGGTGGAGGAGGGGCCTCCTATAATTCACCCCTCCACTTT. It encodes CASSQEAGGGGASYNSPLHF.

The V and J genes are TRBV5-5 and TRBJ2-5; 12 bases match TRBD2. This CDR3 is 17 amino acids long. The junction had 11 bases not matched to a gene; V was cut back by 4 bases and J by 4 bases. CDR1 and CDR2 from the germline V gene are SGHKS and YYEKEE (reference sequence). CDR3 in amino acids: CASSLGLAGGLGETQYF. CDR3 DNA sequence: TGTGCCAGCAGCCTCGGGCTAGCGGGAGGGCTGGGAGAGACCCAGTACTTC.

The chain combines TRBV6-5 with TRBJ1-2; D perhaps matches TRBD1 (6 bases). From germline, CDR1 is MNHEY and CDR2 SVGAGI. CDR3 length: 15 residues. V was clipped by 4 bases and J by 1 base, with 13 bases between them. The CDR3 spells CASSFIDRRNYGYTF. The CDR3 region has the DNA TGTGCCAGCAGTTTCATTGACAGGCGTAACTATGGCTACACCTTC.

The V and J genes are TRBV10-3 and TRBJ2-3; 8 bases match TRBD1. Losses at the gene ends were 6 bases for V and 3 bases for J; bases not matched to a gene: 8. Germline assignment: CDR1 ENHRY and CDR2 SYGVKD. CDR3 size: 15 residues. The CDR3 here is CAIRTTTGETDTQYF. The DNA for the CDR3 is TGTGCCATCAGGACGACGACAGGGGAAACAGATACGCAGTATTTT.

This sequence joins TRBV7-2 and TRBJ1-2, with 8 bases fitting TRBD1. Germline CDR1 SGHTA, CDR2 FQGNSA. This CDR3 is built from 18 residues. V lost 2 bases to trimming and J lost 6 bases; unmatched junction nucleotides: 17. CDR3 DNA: TGTGCCAGCAGCTTATGGGGGACAGGCAGTGGGGGAGATGATGGCTACACCTTC. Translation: CASSLWGTGSGGDDGYTF. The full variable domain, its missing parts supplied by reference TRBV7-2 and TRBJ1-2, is GAGVSQSPSNKVTEKGKDVELRCDPISGHTALYWYRQSLGQGLEFLIYFQGNSAPDKSGLPSDRFSAERTGGSVSTLTIQRTQQEDSAVYLCASSLWGTGSGGDDGYTFGSGTRLTVV.

This chain's CDR3 is CASGLVLVRGGLSSYNSPLHF. CDR3 coding DNA: TGTGCTAGTGGTTTGGTACTGGTTAGGGGGGGACTGAGCTCCTATAATTCACCCCTCCACTTT. The chain recombines TRBV12-5 with TRBJ1-6, with a tentative D call TRBD1 (6 bases). In germline, CDR1 is LGHNT, CDR2 FRNRAP. The CDR3 totals 21 residues. V was trimmed by 0 bases and J by 0 bases, leaving 21 bases between them.

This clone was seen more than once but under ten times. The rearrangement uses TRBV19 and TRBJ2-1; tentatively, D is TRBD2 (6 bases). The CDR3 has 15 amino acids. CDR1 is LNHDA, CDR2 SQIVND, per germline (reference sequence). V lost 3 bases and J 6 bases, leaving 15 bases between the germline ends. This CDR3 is CASSIGTQGGNEQFF. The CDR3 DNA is TGTGCCAGTAGTATCGGGACTCAGGGCGGCAATGAGCAGTTCTTC.

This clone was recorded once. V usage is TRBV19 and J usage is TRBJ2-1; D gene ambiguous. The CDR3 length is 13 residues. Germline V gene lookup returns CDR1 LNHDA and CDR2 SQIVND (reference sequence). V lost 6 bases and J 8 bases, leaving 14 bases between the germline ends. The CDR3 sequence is CASRGPWSDEQFF. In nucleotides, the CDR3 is TGTGCCAGTAGAGGCCCCTGGAGCGATGAGCAGTTCTTC.

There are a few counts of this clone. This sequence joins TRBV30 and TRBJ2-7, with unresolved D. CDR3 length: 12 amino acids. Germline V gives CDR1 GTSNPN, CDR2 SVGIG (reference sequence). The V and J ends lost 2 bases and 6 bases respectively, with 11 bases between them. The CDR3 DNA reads TGTGCCTGGAGTTTAGGAGCTCTCGAGCAGTACTTC. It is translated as CAWSLGALEQYF.

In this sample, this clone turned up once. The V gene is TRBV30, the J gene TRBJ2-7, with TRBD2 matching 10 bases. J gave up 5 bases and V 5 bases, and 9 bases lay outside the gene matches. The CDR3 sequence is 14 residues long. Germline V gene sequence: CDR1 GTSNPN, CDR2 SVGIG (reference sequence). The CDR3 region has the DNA TGTGCCTGGTCCACTAGCGGGGCAACGCACGAGCAGTACTTC. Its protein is CAWSTSGATHEQYF.

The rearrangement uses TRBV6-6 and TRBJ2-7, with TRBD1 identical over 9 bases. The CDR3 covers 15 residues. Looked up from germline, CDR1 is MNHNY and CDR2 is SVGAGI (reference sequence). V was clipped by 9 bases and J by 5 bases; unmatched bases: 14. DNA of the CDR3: TGTGCCAGTCTGTCATCCGGACAGGGGAGGCACGAGCAGTACTTC. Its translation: CASLSSGQGRHEQYF.

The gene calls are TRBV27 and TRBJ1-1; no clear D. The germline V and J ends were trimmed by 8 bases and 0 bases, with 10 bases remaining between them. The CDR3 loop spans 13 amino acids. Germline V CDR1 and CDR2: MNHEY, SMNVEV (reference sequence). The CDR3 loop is CASSWRVNTEAFF. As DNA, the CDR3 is TGTGCCAGCTCCTGGCGGGTGAACACTGAAGCTTTCTTT.

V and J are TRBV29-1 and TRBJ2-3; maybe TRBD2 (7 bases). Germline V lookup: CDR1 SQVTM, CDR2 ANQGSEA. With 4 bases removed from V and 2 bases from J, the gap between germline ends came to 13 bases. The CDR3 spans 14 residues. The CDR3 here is CSVGRGGTTDTQYF. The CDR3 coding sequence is TGCAGCGTTGGGAGGGGGGGGACCACAGATACGCAGTATTTT.

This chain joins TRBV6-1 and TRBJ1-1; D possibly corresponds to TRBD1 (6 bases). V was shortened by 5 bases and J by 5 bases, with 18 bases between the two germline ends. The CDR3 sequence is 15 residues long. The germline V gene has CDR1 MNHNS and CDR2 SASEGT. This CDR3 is CASSPQGPPGTEAFF. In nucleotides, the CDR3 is TGTGCCAGCAGTCCCCAGGGGCCCCCGGGGACTGAAGCTTTCTTT.

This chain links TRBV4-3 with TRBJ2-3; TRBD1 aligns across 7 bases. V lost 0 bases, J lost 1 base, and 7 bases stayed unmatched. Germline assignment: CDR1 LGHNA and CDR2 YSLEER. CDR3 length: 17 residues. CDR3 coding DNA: TGCGCCAGCAGCCAAGAGGGCCCCGGGACAGGCACAGATACGCAGTATTTT. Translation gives CASSQEGPGTGTDTQYF.

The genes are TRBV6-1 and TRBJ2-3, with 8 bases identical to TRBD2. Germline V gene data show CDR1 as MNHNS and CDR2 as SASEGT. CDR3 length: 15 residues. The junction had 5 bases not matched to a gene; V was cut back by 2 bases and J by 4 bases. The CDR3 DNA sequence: TGTGCCAGCAGTGAAAATAGCGGGGTCGCAGATACGCAGTATTTT. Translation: CASSENSGVADTQYF.

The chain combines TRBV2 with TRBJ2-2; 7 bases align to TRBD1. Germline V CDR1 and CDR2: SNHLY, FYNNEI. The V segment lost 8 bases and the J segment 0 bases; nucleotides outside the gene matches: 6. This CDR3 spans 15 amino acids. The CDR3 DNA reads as TGTGCCAGCGATACAGGGGCAGCGAACACCGGGGAGCTGTTTTTT. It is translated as CASDTGAANTGELFF.

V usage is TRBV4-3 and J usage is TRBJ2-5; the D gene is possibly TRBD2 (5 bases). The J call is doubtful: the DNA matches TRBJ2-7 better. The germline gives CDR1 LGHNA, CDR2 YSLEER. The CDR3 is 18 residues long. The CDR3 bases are TGCGCCAGCAGCCAAGATACAAGCGGCTACAAGGCCCGGTACGAGCAGTACTTC. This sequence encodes CASSQDTSGYKARYEQYF.

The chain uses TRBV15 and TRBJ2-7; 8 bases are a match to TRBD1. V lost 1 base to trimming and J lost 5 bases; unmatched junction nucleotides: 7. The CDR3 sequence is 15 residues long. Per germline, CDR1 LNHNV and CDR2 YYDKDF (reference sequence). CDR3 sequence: CATSRVPGGGDEQYF. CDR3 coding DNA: TGTGCCACCAGCAGAGTGCCAGGGGGCGGCGACGAGCAGTACTTC.

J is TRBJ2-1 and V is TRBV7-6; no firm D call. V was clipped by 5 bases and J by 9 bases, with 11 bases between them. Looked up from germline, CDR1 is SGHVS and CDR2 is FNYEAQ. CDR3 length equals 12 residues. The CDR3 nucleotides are TGTGCCAGCAGCCGTTCTCAGATTGAGCAGTTCTTC. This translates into CASSRSQIEQFF.

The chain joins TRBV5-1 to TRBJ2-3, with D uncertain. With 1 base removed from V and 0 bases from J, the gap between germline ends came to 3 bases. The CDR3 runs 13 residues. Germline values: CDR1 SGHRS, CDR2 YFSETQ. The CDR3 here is CASSLRSTDTQYF. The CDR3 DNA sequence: TGCGCCAGCAGCTTGCGGAGCACAGATACGCAGTATTTT.